The clone carrying this TCR beta chain was recorded a few times. The antigen remains unidentified. This sample was taken from a study of CD8 T cells in ankylosing spondylitis. Libraries of TCR beta came from quantitative 5'-RACE with molecular barcodes. One entry per CDR3 protein, called by TCRdb with MiXCR from the 5' RACE reads. Of some 85,000 distinct CDR3 sequences listed, about 8.1% are singletons. General observations from the study: Roughly eight highly homologous variants made up a TCR beta motif that seemed to typify ankylosing spondylitis blood. The authors reported significant enrichment of disease-linked clones in matched ankylosing spondylitis synovial fluid.

The receptor was derived from a male donor with ankylosing spondylitis. The source material was blood, either unsorted or a sorted T cell fraction (not recorded which).

The CDR3 coding sequence is TGCGCCAGCAGTGAGTCGGGGGGACGGAGTTACTACGAGCAGTACTTC. This gives the protein CASSESGGRSYYEQYF. The chain links TRBV10-1 to TRBJ2-7, with D possibly matching TRBD2 (6 bases). The CDR3 length is 16 residues. Trimming removed 0 bases at V and 3 bases at J, with 15 bases between. Germline V lookup: CDR1 WNHNN, CDR2 SYGVQD (reference sequence).